This TCR beta chain is drawn from a study of shared T cell receptors in the human thymus. This clone came up once. The CDR3 consists of 13 residues. Looked up from germline, CDR1 is LGHNA and CDR2 is YSLEER. The V end lost 0 bases, the J end lost 7 bases, and 10 bases lay between the germline ends. Only in-frame clones appear in the TCRdb table, and some are missing; sequencing was by immunoSEQ multiplex PCR. Of roughly 550,000 clones in the sample, approximately 78% were seen once. This sample also appeared in a second study, on human thymus T cells. Per that paper: Resections obtained during corrective heart surgery supplied the thymus tissue.

The receptor's source is a boy under three years old with a congenital heart defect. The specimen sequenced was thymocytes. The gene calls are TRBV4-3 and TRBJ2-7, with no clear D. The CDR3 bases are TGCGCCAGCAGCCAAGAAAATAGTGAGGAGCAGTACTTC. As protein: CASSQENSEEQYF.